This T cell receptor (beta chain) was observed in a study of T-cell memory formation after mild COVID-19. 5'RACE primed from the constant segment yielded TCR alpha and TCR beta cDNA libraries bearing sample barcodes and UMIs. TCRdb processed the 5' RACE reads anew with MiXCR; each CDR3 protein has one entry. The repertoire holds some 210,000 distinct CDR3 sequences, more than 25% seen once, with more than 9.5% in the top ten. CDR1 is MNHEY, CDR2 SMNVEV, per germline (reference sequence). With 8 bases clipped from V and 5 bases from J, the junction kept 6 bases outside the gene matches. The CDR3 runs 13 residues.

The chain couples TRBV27 to TRBJ2-5; TRBD1 matches at 9 bases. The sequenced material came from PBMCs or a T cell subset sorted from them (not recorded which). This TCR was sampled from an adult woman who had mild COVID-19 (a few samples of this study predate the infection). Cell type and time point are not known. In nucleotides, the CDR3 is TGTGCCAGCCGGGACAGGGTGCGGGAGACCCAGTACTTC. This sequence encodes CASRDRVRETQYF.